This T cell receptor (beta chain) was profiled in a study of cytomegalovirus exposure and HLA in healthy donors. Study-level results: Researchers reported in a later analysis that common viral pathogens appeared linked to several top clusters.

The CDR3 is made up of 15 amino acids. Trimming stripped 0 bases from V and 4 bases from J, with 11 bases between. The germline V gene encodes CDR1 SGHRS and CDR2 YFSETQ. PCR amplification relied on 60 Vbeta primers (plus 13 Jbeta primers). Some clones are missing from TCRdb's copy, which holds only in-frame ones; the method was immunoSEQ multiplex PCR. The sample data list just over 150,000 clones. Of note for this clone: What it recognizes is unknown.

Everyone who donated was a healthy bone marrow donor. Sequenced input: PBMCs. This TCR was sampled from a woman aged 55 to 70 in good health and CMV-seronegative. The rearrangement uses TRBV5-1 and TRBJ1-3, with D possibly matching TRBD1 (5 bases). This CDR3 is CASSLEGAQGNTIYF. The CDR3 DNA reads as TGCGCCAGCAGCTTGGAAGGGGCGCAAGGAAACACCATATATTTT.